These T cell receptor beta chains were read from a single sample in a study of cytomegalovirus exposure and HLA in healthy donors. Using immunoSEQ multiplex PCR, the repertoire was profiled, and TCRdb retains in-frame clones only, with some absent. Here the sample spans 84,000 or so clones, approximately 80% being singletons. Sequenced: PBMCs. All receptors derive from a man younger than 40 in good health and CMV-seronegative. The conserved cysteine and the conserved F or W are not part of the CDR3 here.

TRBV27	ASRRLRGLFYGYT
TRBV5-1	ASSLASSYEQY
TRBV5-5	ASSFNRAYNSPLH
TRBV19	ASSIRTGNYGYT
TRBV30	AWSPTDTQY
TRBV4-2	ASSQEGQDSNQPQH
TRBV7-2	ASSQSTGVTGELF
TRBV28	ASSLSTGSRYGYT
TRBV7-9	ASSDNRGSGNTIY
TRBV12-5	ASGLTRMGNEQF
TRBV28	ASSPPPGGREKLF
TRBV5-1	ASSQSQGGEQY
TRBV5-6	ASSFATSGGEQF
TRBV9	ASSASGQGSPLH
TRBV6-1	ASSRDSSGANVLT
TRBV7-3	ASSIETGGTEAF
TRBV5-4	ASSLQAGQNYGYT
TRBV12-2	ASRSIGWGHINQPQH
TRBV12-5	ASGPTHRFEGEQY
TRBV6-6	ASSELGGTQY
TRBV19	ASSLLWDRAPSDTQY
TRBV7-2	ASSLDRGTYNEQF
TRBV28	ASSFSRAYEQY
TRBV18	ASSPSGGVYNEQF
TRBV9	ASSVGPREGQPQH
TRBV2	ARKRTDRPEAF